This is a list of T cell receptor beta chains from one sample in a study of technical replicates of blood from a few donors. Generated by immunoSEQ multiplex PCR, the TCRdb table keeps only in-frame clones and is missing some. The sample has 81,000 or so clones; approximately 96% are singletons. The specimen was T cells isolated from PBMCs. The receptors derive from a human donor in good health. The conserved cysteine and the conserved F or W are not part of the CDR3 here.

>TRBV4-1
ASSQGRGTGLENNEQF
>TRBV4-1
ASSPGGMGQRGKVGGYT
>TRBV4-1
ASSQGGGQYNEQF
>TRBV27
ASSPAERYEQY
>TRBV5-1
ASSPDPGQGYEKLF
>TRBV6-1
ASSVAGPETDTQY
>TRBV2
ASMGTRMGDTQY
>TRBV2
ATSGQVSSYEQY
>TRBV19
ASSNRAGETGELF
>TRBV28
ATQAGAAYNEQF
>TRBV5-1
ASAGQGFEQY
>TRBV6-1
ASSELVRAGDTDTQY
>TRBV7-9
ASSSGLAGPRSSYEQY
>TRBV4-2
ASSQGIAGGLYNEQF
>TRBV11-3
ASSSGEGSYYGYT
>TRBV30
AWNTGLNTEAF
>TRBV7-9
ASSPKQGSDEQF
>TRBV4-1
ASSSLQGDEAF
>TRBV28
ASRAGIAKGYGYT
>TRBV6-5
ASPGNRVGTQY
>TRBV2
ASRRDYKETQY
>TRBV7-2
ASSLNGDGYT
>TRBV29-1
SALVATDYEQY
>TRBV9
ASSVASGGAWYEQY
>TRBV15
ATSRGGSVTDTQY
>TRBV7-9
ASSFFAGANTEAF
>TRBV27
ASSLNRNEQF
>TRBV20-1
SGQVYNEQF
>TRBV7-7
ASSPGTGSYEQY
>TRBV28
ASHHKGQPQH
>TRBV6-5
ASSLDSGNTIY
>TRBV6-6
ATGLAGNTIY
>TRBV13
ASSLEGQGYEQY
>TRBV5-6
ASSQISDRVDTDTQY
>TRBV6-5
ASWPSRGSTQY
>TRBV28
ASRSPGQGYDQPQH
>TRBV27
ASSLKQGEAF
>TRBV27
ASRTAEGRPYEQY
>TRBV9
ASSSPRDSGNTIY
>TRBV7-8
ASSMGRTFSGNTIY
>TRBV6-5
ASSYGTGTYEQY
>TRBV19
ASSIGVGELF
>TRBV4-1
ASSPTGLAGGIFYEQY
>TRBV5-1
ASSLRLAGGISTDTQY
>TRBV6-5
ASSTGTETQY
>TRBV27
ASSFQVWHTEAF
>TRBV18
ASSSGLSETGT
>TRBV13
ASSLGGQRPAAQY